This T cell receptor (beta chain) was retrieved from a study of shared clonotypes between healthy human individuals. Comment on this clone: This CDR3 is also generated by other DNA sequences in the sample.

Naive CD4+ cells were CD45RA-selected; the remaining cells were memory. The CDR3 has 14 amino acids. V lost 6 bases, J lost 3 bases, and 3 bases stayed unmatched. Germline CDR1 is MDHEN and CDR2 is SYDVKM. Sequencing used immunoSEQ multiplex PCR; TCRdb keeps in-frame clones, though not all of them. Among under 600,000 clones listed, 95% to 96% were seen once. Sequenced material: naive CD4+ T cells sorted from blood. Subset of the sample: CD45RA+ positively selected. The TCR originated in a woman in her twenties or thirties in good health. The chain combines TRBV28 with TRBJ2-7, with 12 bases aligning to TRBD2. Here the CDR3 DNA reads TGTGCCAGCAGGAGACTAGCGGGGGTCTACGAGCAGTACTTC. It yields the protein CASRRLAGVYEQYF.